The TCR beta chain under discussion was sequenced for a study of low-dose radiotherapy and immunotherapy resistance in tumors (dated by TCRdb to between 2022 and 2023). Background for the entire study: Patients in Cohort 1 were given 0.5 Gy per fraction every 2 weeks, and the prescribed total PTV dose was 6.5 Gy. For Cohort 2, the dose was 1 Gy per fraction given every two weeks, adding up to 13 Gy in total across 26 weeks. Nivolumab and ipilimumab were both given intravenously, with nivolumab at a 240 mg flat dose every two weeks and ipilimumab at 1 mg/kg every six weeks. Every two weeks, patients got intravenous cyclophosphamide at 200 mg/m2, given one day ahead of each radiation and immunotherapy administration. Aspirin 300 mg was taken orally once daily by patients for four cycles, starting on cycle 1 day 1. The trial did not randomize participants into treatment groups. The translational analysis covered eight patients: three from the first dose cohort and the first five from the second dose cohort.

The CDR3 covers 16 residues, taking in both the cysteine and the phenylalanine. Solely the CDR3 DNA is kept, with 48 bases framed from the first base. Relative to germline, V is missing 4 bases and J is missing 3 bases, with 12 bases of the junction outside any gene match. For CDR1 and CDR2, the germline V gene lists SGHTA and FQGNSA. The time point label, read with the paper, signifies: after trial treatment. In the paper's terms, the treatment or condition label means: LDRT plus nivolumab, ipilimumab, low-dose cyclophosphamide and aspirin (RACIN trial). The donors came from RACIN, which was a single-arm phase I dose-escalation trial that paired nivolumab and ipilimumab with aspirin, low-dose cyclophosphamide and low-dose radiotherapy. To be eligible, a patient needed to have an advanced solid tumor that was TIL-negative. For sequencing, an Illumina HiSeq 2500 was employed. First-strand cDNA was synthesized using Superscript III and a set of TRAV- and TRBV-specific primers, so that both TCRalpha and TCRbeta chains were covered. TCRs were amplified with Phusion for about 20 PCR cycles using a constant-region primer together with the adapter attached to the V primers. The MessageAmp II aRNA Amplification Kit was used to amplify the isolated mRNA, with in vitro transcription run for 15 to 20 hours at 37 degrees C. The Dynabeads mRNA DIRECT Purification Kit was used to isolate the mRNA for TCR sequencing. Indexed Illumina adapters were added in a second 25-cycle Phusion PCR, and the resulting products were purified with AMPure XP beads. The published analysis was carried out like this. Using custom Perl scripts, TCR sequences encoding the same protein were pooled, out-of-frame sequences were removed, and the abundance of each clonotype was computed. The analysis excluded TCR sequences that were supported by just one read. The metrics used to describe the repertoires included Shannon entropy, Gini index, clonality, richness, and the frequency of TCRs shared between repertoires. The public reads were run again by TCRdb, first through fastp at Q25 and then through MiXCR, and only productive beta chains were kept. When rows share a CDR3 protein, they turn into one entry using the most common DNA and genes. These V and J calls derive from TCRdb rather than the authors' analysis. This sample lists around 100,000 distinct CDR3 sequences; more than 20% were detected once. The ten most abundant clones make up roughly 13% of the sample.

A note on this clonotype: It lacks a known antigen. One base away there is no much larger clone; base qualities are not given.

Recombination joined TRBV7-2 with TRBJ2-7; 7 junctional bases match TRBD2. The sample here was PBMCs, taken after low-dose radiotherapy plus immunotherapy. The sequence came from a female donor with ovarian cancer. The DNA sequence is TGTGCCAGCAGCTCTCCTTTCCTAGCGGCAGACTACGAGCAGTACTTC. It translates as CASSSPFLAADYEQYF.